Following are 20 T cell receptor beta chains from one sample sequenced in a study. TCRdb called the RT-PCR reads again in MiXCR, with one record for every CDR3 protein. The profile shows around 700,000 distinct CDR3 sequences, approximately 15% of them singletons. The sequencing sample was made of memory CD4+ T cells from blood. These receptors all come from a female donor in good health, serving as a healthy control.

This chain joins TRBV20-1 and TRBJ1-1; tentative D call: TRBD1 (6 bases). With 2 bases removed from V and 3 bases from J, the gap between germline ends came to 13 bases. The CDR3 consists of 14 residues. Germline CDR1 is DFQATT and CDR2 is SNEGSKA (reference sequence). The CDR3 DNA sequence: TGCAGTGCTAGAAACGGGGGCGCAGACACTGAAGCTTTCTTT. The encoded protein is CSARNGGADTEAFF.

At least ten counts were recorded for this clonotype. This chain connects TRBV5-1 to TRBJ1-1, with a tentative D call TRBD1 (5 bases). Germline V lookup: CDR1 SGHRS, CDR2 YFSETQ. The CDR3 sequence is 14 residues long. Trimming stripped 0 bases from V and 3 bases from J, with 9 bases between. CDR3 sequence reads: CASSLVQGDTEAFF. As DNA, the CDR3 is TGCGCCAGCAGCTTGGTTCAGGGTGACACTGAAGCTTTCTTT.

This clonotype was detected a few times. This chain joins TRBV11-1 and TRBJ1-1; maybe TRBD1 (6 bases). This CDR3 comprises 13 residues. Germline CDR1 and CDR2: SGHAT and FQDESV (reference sequence). V was cut by 0 bases and J by 12 bases, with 14 bases left in between. The CDR3 spells CASSLAGTRMTFF. CDR3 in DNA: TGTGCCAGCAGCTTAGCCGGGACAAGGATGACTTTCTTT.

The sample holds a few counts of this clonotype. The chain couples TRBV7-9 to TRBJ2-3, with D perhaps given as TRBD1 or TRBD2 (5 bases each). V was shortened by 8 bases and J by 6 bases, with 18 bases between the two germline ends. Per germline, CDR1 SEHNR and CDR2 FQNEAQ (reference sequence). The CDR3 loop spans 14 amino acids. DNA for the CDR3: TGTGCCAGCTCTATAATACGGGACGGGGATACGCAGTATTTT. Amino acids: CASSIIRDGDTQYF.

The genes are TRBV7-3 and TRBJ2-2; D perhaps matches TRBD2 (6 bases). The V and J ends lost 1 base and 4 bases respectively, with 16 bases between them. This CDR3 is built from 17 residues. Germline CDR1 SGHTA, CDR2 FQGTGA. This chain's CDR3 is CASSLNRGSSGTGELFF. The CDR3 nucleotides read TGTGCCAGCAGCTTAAATCGGGGGTCCTCGGGCACCGGGGAGCTGTTTTTT.

This clonotype was seen a few times. The V call is TRBV7-9, the J call TRBJ1-1; weak D call: TRBD1 (6 bases). The CDR3 loop spans 16 amino acids. Germline V gene sequence: CDR1 SEHNR, CDR2 FQNEAQ (reference sequence). Trimming removed 1 base from V and 0 bases from J, with 12 bases in between. CDR3 bases: TGTGCCAGCAGCTTAGATCCGGGGGCCGTGAACACTGAAGCTTTCTTT. It translates to CASSLDPGAVNTEAFF.

This clonotype was seen a few times. Written as DNA, the CDR3 is TGTGCCACCAGTGACCCCGAGCTCCTTGATACGCAGTATTTT. Its protein is CATSDPELLDTQYF. The chain employs TRBV24-1 and TRBJ2-3; D is unclear. The CDR3 is made up of 14 amino acids. The germline V gene encodes CDR1 KGHDR and CDR2 SFDVKD. V lost 4 bases and J 6 bases, leaving 13 bases between the germline ends.

Ten or more counts support this clonotype. The CDR3: CSARDPLAGTLGEQYF. The CDR3 DNA reads TGCAGTGCTAGAGATCCCCTAGCGGGAACCCTGGGCGAGCAGTACTTC. The V call is TRBV20-1, the J call TRBJ2-7; 9 bases map to TRBD2. The CDR3 is 16 residues long. Germline assignment: CDR1 DFQATT and CDR2 SNEGSKA (reference sequence). Trimming removed 0 bases from V and 6 bases from J; junction bases left unmatched: 12.

This clonotype was seen at least ten times. The chain recombines TRBV6-5 with TRBJ2-6; D is possibly TRBD1 (6 bases). CDR1 and CDR2 from the germline V gene are MNHEY and SVGAGI. The CDR3 is 17 residues long. The germline V and J ends were trimmed by 1 base and 0 bases, with 10 bases remaining between them. The CDR3 sequence: CASSYYSDSSGANVLTF. The CDR3 DNA sequence: TGTGCCAGCAGTTACTACTCGGACAGCTCTGGGGCCAACGTCCTGACTTTC.

This chain uses TRBV29-1 with TRBJ1-6; the match to TRBD1 covers 7 bases. Germline-derived CDR1 and CDR2 are SQVTM and ANQGSEA. V gave up 5 bases and J gave up 8 bases; unmatched junction bases: 6. The CDR3 loop spans 13 amino acids. CDR3 nucleotides: TGCAGCGTTAGGACAGGTTCCGATTCACCCCTCCACTTT. The encoded protein is CSVRTGSDSPLHF.

This clonotype was picked up many times. This chain links TRBV7-2 with TRBJ2-5; the D gene is possibly TRBD1 (5 bases). The germline CDR1 and CDR2 sequences are SGHTA and FQGNSA. The CDR3 loop spans 14 amino acids. The V gene lost 4 bases and the J gene lost 2 bases, with 11 bases spanning the gap. The CDR3 reads CASSSTRQQETQYF. In nucleotides, the CDR3 is TGTGCCAGCAGCTCAACCCGACAGCAAGAGACCCAGTACTTC.

The chain is built from TRBV24-1 and TRBJ1-5; the D gene is possibly TRBD1 (6 bases). Germline CDR1 and CDR2: KGHDR and SFDVKD. V was cut by 4 bases and J by 9 bases, with 15 bases left in between. This CDR3 contains 14 residues. In DNA form, the CDR3 reads TGTGCCACCAGTGAAAATACAGGGCTTACGCCCCAGCATTTT. Encoded protein: CATSENTGLTPQHF.

V usage is TRBV28 and J usage is TRBJ2-7; 11 positions agree with TRBD1. Per the germline V gene, CDR1 is MDHEN and CDR2 is SYDVKM. The V gene end was trimmed by 7 bases and the J gene end by 3 bases; junction bases not matched to a gene: 17. CDR3 length: 18 amino acids. CDR3 DNA sequence: TGTGCCAGCACGCTATCGCGGGGACAGGGGGATGGCAGCTACGAGCAGTACTTC. Protein: CASTLSRGQGDGSYEQYF.

Ten or more counts support this clonotype. The V gene is TRBV12-3 or TRBV12-4, the J gene TRBJ1-5; D gene ambiguous. The V and J ends lost 7 bases and 1 base respectively, with 11 bases between them. The CDR3 spans 14 residues. CDR3 bases: TGTGCCAGCACCGCGATGACAAGCAATCAGCCCCAGCATTTT. This gives the protein CASTAMTSNQPQHF.

This clonotype was picked up a small number of times. V usage is TRBV12-3 or TRBV12-4 and J usage is TRBJ2-3; D is possibly TRBD2 (6 bases). The V and J ends lost 7 bases and 1 base respectively, with 15 bases between them. The CDR3 extends over 15 amino acids. The CDR3 coding sequence is TGTGCCAGCACCAATTGGCAGCGGGGCACAGATACGCAGTATTTT. Encoded protein: CASTNWQRGTDTQYF.

In its sample, this clonotype was seen many times. The V gene is TRBV29-1, the J gene TRBJ2-1, with TRBD1 as a possible D gene (6 bases). Trimming left V 7 bases short and J 10 bases short, with 20 bases between. CDR3 length equals 13 residues. Germline V gene sequence: CDR1 SQVTM, CDR2 ANQGSEA. Here the CDR3 DNA reads TGCAGCGCCGAAGGGGGTGGTAGGGAGGAGCAGTTCTTC. It is translated as CSAEGGGREEQFF.

The V gene is TRBV12-3 or TRBV12-4, the J gene TRBJ2-7; D could derive from TRBD1 or TRBD2 (6 bases each). Trimming removed 5 bases at V and 7 bases at J, with 15 bases between. The CDR3 length is 13 residues. In DNA, the CDR3 is TGTGCCAGCAGTGGTTGGGGGGCGGGTGAGCAGTACTTC. Protein product: CASSGWGAGEQYF.

In this sample, this clonotype turned up many times. CDR3 region: CSVGPSVVGDTQYF. The CDR3 DNA follows: TGCAGCGTTGGACCTAGCGTTGTGGGAGATACGCAGTATTTT. The chain couples TRBV29-1 to TRBJ2-3, with D tentatively TRBD2 (6 bases). This CDR3 contains 14 residues. V shed 4 bases and J shed 5 bases, with 16 bases lying between them. Germline-derived CDR1 and CDR2 are SQVTM and ANQGSEA.

Only a few counts were recorded for this clonotype. The chain carries TRBV24-1 and TRBJ1-4; D not certain. The V gene lost 4 bases and the J gene lost 8 bases, with 19 bases spanning the gap. Germline assignment: CDR1 KGHDR and CDR2 SFDVKD. This CDR3 is built from 16 residues. CDR3 protein: CATSEGFGGKVEKLFF. The DNA of the CDR3 is TGTGCCACCAGTGAGGGCTTCGGAGGGAAGGTGGAAAAACTGTTTTTT.

The J gene is TRBJ1-1, the V gene TRBV7-9; D remains unclear. The CDR3 runs 14 residues. Trimming took 1 base from V and 5 from J, leaving 11 bases between them. Germline values: CDR1 SEHNR, CDR2 FQNEAQ (reference sequence). The CDR3: CASSLEAGMTEAFF. The CDR3 DNA reads TGTGCCAGCAGCTTAGAAGCGGGTATGACTGAAGCTTTCTTT.